The present T cell receptor (beta chain) was sequenced within a study of blood T cell repertoires in COVID-19. CDR3 length equals 17 residues. Germline V gives CDR1 SGHTA, CDR2 FQGTGA. Deletions cut 5 bases from V and 2 bases from J, with 18 bases between. TCRdb's copy holds only in-frame clones and misses some; the assay was immunoSEQ multiplex PCR. The sample holds tens of thousands of clones, approximately 80% seen once. This TCR derives from a man older than 75 with acute or convalescent COVID-19. The source material was peripheral blood. The V gene is TRBV7-3, the J gene TRBJ2-2; D perhaps matches TRBD1 (6 bases). CDR3 nucleotide sequence: TGTGCCAGCAGCGCCCACGTAACAGGGTATAACACCGGGGAGCTGTTTTTT. Its translation: CASSAHVTGYNTGELFF.